The 14 T cell receptor beta chains below were found in one sample sequenced in a study of beta chain features in type 1 diabetes. As every portion of the isolated RNA was reverse transcribed, the sequencing read expressed TCRB transcripts. Clones were sequenced by immunoSEQ multiplex PCR, and TCRdb holds only the in-frame ones, with some missing. The table records 550,000 to 850,000 clones, 13% of them present only once. Antigens of these TCRs are unknown. Overall study findings and caveats: In every one of the four CD4+ subsets, TCRB CDR3s were moderately but significantly shorter in Type 1 diabetes patients.

The specimen sequenced was naive CD4+ T cells from blood. These TCRs come from a man between 18 and 29 years old with type 1 diabetes.

The CDR3 protein is CASSLLGGNYEQYF. The CDR3 DNA sequence: TGTGCCAGCAGCCTTTTGGGGGGAAACTACGAGCAGTACTTC. The rearrangement links TRBV6-5 to TRBJ2-7; D perhaps matches TRBD2 (6 bases). V gave up 6 bases and J gave up 3 bases, with 15 bases separating them. CDR3 length: 14 residues. Germline loops: CDR1 MNHEY, CDR2 SVGAGI.

The CDR3 here is CASSPTGESQPQHF. The CDR3 DNA reads as TGCGCCAGCAGCCCGACAGGGGAGAGTCAGCCCCAGCATTTT. The chain combines TRBV5-1 with TRBJ1-5; 8 bases are a match to TRBD1. From germline, CDR1 is SGHRS and CDR2 YFSETQ. Unmatched junction bases numbered 6, after V lost 4 bases and J lost 6 bases. This CDR3 spans 14 amino acids.

For the CDR3, the DNA is TGCAGCGTTGTCCAGGGGGTGGAAACTGAAGCTTTCTTT. Translation: CSVVQGVETEAFF. The chain has TRBV29-1 and TRBJ1-1; 7 bases align to TRBD1. CDR3 size: 13 residues. After removal of 4 bases from V and 5 bases from J, the junction contained 7 bases not matched to a gene. Per germline, CDR1 SQVTM and CDR2 ANQGSEA.

The chain uses TRBV30 and TRBJ1-1; D uncertain. V shed 5 bases and J shed 5 bases, with 21 bases lying between them. CDR1 and CDR2 from the germline V gene are GTSNPN and SVGIG (reference sequence). This CDR3 contains 15 residues. CDR3: CAWGQTSGVGTEAFF. The CDR3 DNA follows: TGTGCCTGGGGGCAGACGTCGGGTGTGGGTACTGAAGCTTTCTTT.

This clone was observed a handful of times. The V gene is TRBV30, the J gene TRBJ2-3, with 8 bases identical to TRBD2. Trimming cost V 1 base and J 10 bases; bases outside gene matches: 19. Germline CDR1 is GTSNPN and CDR2 is SVGIG (reference sequence). CDR3 length equals 17 residues. The DNA for the CDR3 is TGTGCCTGGAGTGCAAAACATTATCCGGGACTAGGGTTGCCGCAGTATTTT. Encoded protein: CAWSAKHYPGLGLPQYF.

This clone has a handful of counts. V is TRBV6-1 and J is TRBJ2-7; 7 nucleotides agree with TRBD2. The V segment lost 0 bases and the J segment 1 base; nucleotides outside the gene matches: 15. Per the germline V gene, CDR1 is MNHNS and CDR2 is SASEGT. The CDR3 has 19 residues. The CDR3 region is CASSEAGGVGESWSYEQYF. CDR3 DNA: TGTGCCAGCAGTGAAGCGGGAGGGGTGGGGGAATCTTGGTCCTACGAGCAGTACTTC.

This clone was picked up a small number of times. The chain couples TRBV6-5 to TRBJ2-3, with D uncertain. Germline CDR1 is MNHEY and CDR2 is SVGAGI. The ends were cut back, 6 bases at V and 8 bases at J, with 15 bases in the middle. The CDR3 sequence is 13 residues long. The CDR3 loop reads CASSSDVVLTQYF. The CDR3 region has the DNA TGTGCCAGCAGCTCGGATGTAGTTCTTACGCAGTATTTT.

CDR3 sequence reads: CASSPTGQGDSPLHF. The CDR3 DNA is TGTGCCAGCAGCCCTACCGGACAAGGGGATTCACCCCTCCACTTT. The chain carries TRBV7-9 and TRBJ1-6; weak D call: TRBD1 (5 bases). V was pared by 5 bases and J by 8 bases, with 16 bases between. The CDR3 has 15 residues. Germline loops: CDR1 SEHNR, CDR2 FQNEAQ (reference sequence).

This clone has at least ten counts. This sample includes further DNA sequences coding for the same CDR3. The chain has TRBV10-3 and TRBJ2-5; possible D gene TRBD2, 5 bases. The CDR3 extends over 12 amino acids. Germline assignment: CDR1 ENHRY and CDR2 SYGVKD. Trimming stripped 8 bases from V and 5 bases from J, with 12 bases between. In DNA form, the CDR3 reads TGTGCCATCGGCGGACCGGGGGAGACCCAGTACTTC. It codes for CAIGGPGETQYF.

A few counts support this clone. This sequence joins TRBV18 and TRBJ2-2; D uncertain. The CDR3 covers 16 residues. Per the germline V gene, CDR1 is KGHSH and CDR2 is LQKENI. V was trimmed by 0 bases and J by 0 bases, leaving 8 bases between them. The CDR3 sequence: CASSPPGPANTGELFF. CDR3 nucleotide sequence: TGTGCCAGCTCACCACCTGGCCCAGCGAACACCGGGGAGCTGTTTTTT.

The chain carries TRBV14 and TRBJ2-5, with D possibly called TRBD1 or TRBD2 (5 bases each). V was clipped by 1 base and J by 7 bases, with 10 bases between them. The CDR3 runs 13 residues. CDR1 is SGHDN and CDR2 is FVKESK in the germline V gene. CDR3 residues: CASSQGGAGTQYF. The CDR3 nucleotides read TGTGCCAGCAGCCAAGGAGGGGCGGGGACCCAGTACTTC. The full variable domain, rest sourced from reference TRBV14 and TRBJ2-5, is EAGVTQFPSHSVIEKGQTVTLRCDPISGHDNLYWYRRVMGKEIKFLLHFVKESKQDESGMPNNRFLAERTGGTYSTLKVQPAELEDSGVYFCASSQGGAGTQYFGPGTRLLVL.

This clone was counted a few times. This rearrangement joins TRBV5-1 to TRBJ2-5; possible D gene TRBD1, 5 bases. V was trimmed by 0 bases and J by 2 bases, leaving 8 bases between them. Germline V gene sequence: CDR1 SGHRS, CDR2 YFSETQ. The CDR3 consists of 14 residues. As DNA, the CDR3 is TGCGCCAGCAGCTTGGACAGGCCTCAAGAGACCCAGTACTTC. Translated: CASSLDRPQETQYF.

The gene calls are TRBV5-1 and TRBJ1-1, with D maybe TRBD1 (6 bases). This CDR3 has 14 amino acids. Germline V gives CDR1 SGHRS, CDR2 YFSETQ. Trimming cost V 4 bases and J 6 bases, with 16 bases left between them. The CDR3 DNA is TGCGCCAGCAGCCATGGACAGCGGGGCGCTGAAGCTTTCTTT. Its protein product is CASSHGQRGAEAFF.

Regarding this clone: This sequence may be a read error, since a much larger clone differs from it by one base. The identical CDR3 is also encoded by other nucleotide sequences in the sample. The chain uses TRBV9 and TRBJ2-2; D is undetermined. Per germline, CDR1 SGDLS and CDR2 YYNGEE. V was pared by 1 base and J by 2 bases, with 0 bases between. This CDR3 spans 12 amino acids. DNA of the CDR3: TGTGCCAGCAGCGTAAACACCGGGGAGCTGTTTTTT. It codes for CASSVNTGELFF.